The clone carrying this T cell receptor (beta chain) was seen just once. These data originate in a study of blood T cell repertoires in COVID-19. Study context: Italy, Spain and the United States were the sources of the convalescent and acute COVID-19 samples. Sample material is recorded as cDNA or gDNA derived from T cells, B-cell-depleted T cells, or PBMCs.

In the authors' workflow: Reference gene primer amplification gave nucleated cell count estimates. Assay used: immunoSEQ multiplex PCR; TCRdb lists only in-frame clones, some missing. V and J calls and clone size follow that table, whereas D and trimming were derived from the DNA. The sample lists about 210,000 clones, almost 85% occurring once. The CDR3 runs 13 residues. V was pared by 5 bases and J by 6 bases, with 11 bases between. Germline CDR1 and CDR2: LNHDA and SQIVND (reference sequence). The origin of this receptor is a woman between 50 and 59 years old with active or convalescent COVID-19. Sequencing was performed on peripheral blood. This rearrangement joins TRBV19 to TRBJ1-5; the D gene is possibly TRBD1 (5 bases). The CDR3 sequence is CASSPLDIQPQHF. For the CDR3, the DNA is TGTGCCAGTAGTCCGTTGGACATTCAGCCCCAGCATTTT.